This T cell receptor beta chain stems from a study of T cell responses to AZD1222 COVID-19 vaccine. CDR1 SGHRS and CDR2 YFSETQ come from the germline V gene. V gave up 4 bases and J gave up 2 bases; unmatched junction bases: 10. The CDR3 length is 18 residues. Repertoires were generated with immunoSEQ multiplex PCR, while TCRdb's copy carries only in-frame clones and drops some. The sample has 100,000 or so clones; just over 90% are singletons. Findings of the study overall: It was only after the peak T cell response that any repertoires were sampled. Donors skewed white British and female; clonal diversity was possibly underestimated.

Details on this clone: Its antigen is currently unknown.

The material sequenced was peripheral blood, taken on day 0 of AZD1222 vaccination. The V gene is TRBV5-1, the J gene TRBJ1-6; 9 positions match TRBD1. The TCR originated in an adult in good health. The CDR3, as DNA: TGCGCCAGCAGCCCGGGACAGGGCCTCGCTGCCTATAATTCACCCCTCCACTTT. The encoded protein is CASSPGQGLAAYNSPLHF.